This TCR beta chain emerged from a study of T cell responses to AZD1222 COVID-19 vaccine. Study-level points and caveats: The donors showed a predominance of white British ancestry and of females, with possible underestimation of clonal diversity.

V was pared by 6 bases and J by 8 bases, with 14 bases between. Germline V lookup: CDR1 GTSNPN, CDR2 SVGIG (reference sequence). CDR3 length equals 13 residues. This table comes from immunoSEQ multiplex PCR, and its TCRdb copy is limited to in-frame clones, with some not included. The data hold some 150,000 clones, with around nine tenths observed a single time. About this clone itself: Its specificity is not known.

The chain recombines TRBV30 with TRBJ1-6; no clear D. The sequence was collected from an adult in good health. The sequences come from peripheral blood, collected on day 0 of MenACWY control vaccination. This chain's CDR3 is CACSIRFDSPLHF. CDR3 in DNA: TGTGCCTGCTCGATCCGGTTTGATTCACCCCTCCACTTT.